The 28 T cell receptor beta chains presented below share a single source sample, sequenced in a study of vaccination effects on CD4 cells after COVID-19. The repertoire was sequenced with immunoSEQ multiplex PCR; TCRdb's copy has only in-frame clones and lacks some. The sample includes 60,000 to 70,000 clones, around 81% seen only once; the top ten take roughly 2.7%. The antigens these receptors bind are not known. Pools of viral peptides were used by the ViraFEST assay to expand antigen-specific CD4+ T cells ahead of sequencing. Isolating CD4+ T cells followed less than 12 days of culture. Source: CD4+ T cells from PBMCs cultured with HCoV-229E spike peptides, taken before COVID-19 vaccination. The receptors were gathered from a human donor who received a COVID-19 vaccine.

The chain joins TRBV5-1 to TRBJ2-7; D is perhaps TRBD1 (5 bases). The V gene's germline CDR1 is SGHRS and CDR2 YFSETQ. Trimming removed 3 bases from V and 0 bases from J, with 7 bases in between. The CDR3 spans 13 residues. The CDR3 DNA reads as TGCGCCAGCAGCTGGGGCGACTCCTACGAGCAGTACGTC. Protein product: CASSWGDSYEQYV.

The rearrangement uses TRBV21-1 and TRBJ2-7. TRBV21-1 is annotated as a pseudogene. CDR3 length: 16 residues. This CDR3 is CASSKAEGTSTYEQYV. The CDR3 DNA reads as TGTGCCAGCAGCAAAGCGGAAGGGACCTCAACCTACGAGCAGTACGTC.

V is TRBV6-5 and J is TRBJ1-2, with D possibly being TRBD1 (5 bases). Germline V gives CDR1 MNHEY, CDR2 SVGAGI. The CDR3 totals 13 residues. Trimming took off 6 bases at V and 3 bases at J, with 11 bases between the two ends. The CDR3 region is CASSPGHYYGYTF. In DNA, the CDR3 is TGTGCCAGCAGCCCCGGACATTACTATGGCTACACCTTC.

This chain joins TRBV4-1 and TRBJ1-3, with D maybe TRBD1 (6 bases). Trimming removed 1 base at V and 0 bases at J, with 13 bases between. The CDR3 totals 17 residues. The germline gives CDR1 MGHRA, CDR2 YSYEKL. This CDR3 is CASSQGPTGLSGNTIYF. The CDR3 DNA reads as TGCGCCAGCAGCCAAGGTCCGACAGGACTCTCTGGAAACACCATATATTTT.

The CDR3 spells CASSYGGLGNQPQHF. The CDR3 DNA reads as TGTGCCAGCAGTTACGGAGGGCTCGGTAATCAGCCCCAGCATTTT. The chain combines TRBV6-2 or TRBV6-3 with TRBJ1-5; D gene unclear. Deletions cut 2 bases from V and 4 bases from J, with 12 bases between. The CDR3 length is 15 residues. Germline CDR1 MNHEY, CDR2 SVGEGT.

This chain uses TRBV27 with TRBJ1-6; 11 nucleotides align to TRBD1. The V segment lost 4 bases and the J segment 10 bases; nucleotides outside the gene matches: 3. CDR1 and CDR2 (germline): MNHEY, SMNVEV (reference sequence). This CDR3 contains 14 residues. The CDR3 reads CASSWGQGVSPLHF. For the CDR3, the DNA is TGTGCCAGCAGTTGGGGACAGGGGGTATCACCCCTCCACTTT.

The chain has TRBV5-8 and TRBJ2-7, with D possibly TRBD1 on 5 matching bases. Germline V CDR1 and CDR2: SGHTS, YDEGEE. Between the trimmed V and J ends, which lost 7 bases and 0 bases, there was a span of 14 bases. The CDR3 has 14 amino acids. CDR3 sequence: CASRGQLGSYEQYV. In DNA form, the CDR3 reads TGTGCCAGCCGCGGACAATTGGGCTCCTACGAGCAGTACGTC.

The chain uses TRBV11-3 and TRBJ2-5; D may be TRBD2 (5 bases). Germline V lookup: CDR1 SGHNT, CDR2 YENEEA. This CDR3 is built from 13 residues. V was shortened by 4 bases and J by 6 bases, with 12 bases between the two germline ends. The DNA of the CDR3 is TGTGCCAGCAGCTCCGGAACGGGGAAGACCCAGTACTTC. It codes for CASSSGTGKTQYF.

The chain's CDR3 is CSVGGGWDNQPQHF. In DNA, the CDR3 is TGCAGCGTTGGAGGGGGCTGGGACAATCAGCCCCAGCATTTT. The J gene is TRBJ1-5, the V gene TRBV29-1; 7 bases map to TRBD1. The V gene end was trimmed by 4 bases and the J gene end by 3 bases; junction bases not matched to a gene: 6. CDR3 length equals 14 residues. Germline CDR1 is SQVTM and CDR2 is ANQGSEA.

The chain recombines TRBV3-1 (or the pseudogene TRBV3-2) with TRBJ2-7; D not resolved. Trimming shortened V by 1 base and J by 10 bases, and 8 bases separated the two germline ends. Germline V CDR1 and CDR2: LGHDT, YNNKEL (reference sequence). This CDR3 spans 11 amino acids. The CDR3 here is CASSQGGLQYV. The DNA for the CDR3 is TGTGCCAGCAGCCAAGGGGGATTACAGTACGTC.

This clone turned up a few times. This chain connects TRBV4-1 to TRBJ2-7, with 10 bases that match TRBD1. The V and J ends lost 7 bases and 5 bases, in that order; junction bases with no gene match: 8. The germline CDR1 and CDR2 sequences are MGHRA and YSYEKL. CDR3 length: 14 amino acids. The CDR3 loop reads CASTEGQGPHEQYV. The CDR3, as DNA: TGCGCCAGCACGGAGGGACAGGGGCCACACGAGCAGTACGTC.

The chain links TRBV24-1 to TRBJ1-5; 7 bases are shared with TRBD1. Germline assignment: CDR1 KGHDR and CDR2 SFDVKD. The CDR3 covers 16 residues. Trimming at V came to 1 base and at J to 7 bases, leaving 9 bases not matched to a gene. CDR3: CATSDLDREVGQPQHF. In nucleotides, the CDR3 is TGTGCCACCAGTGATTTAGACAGGGAGGTGGGACAGCCCCAGCATTTT.

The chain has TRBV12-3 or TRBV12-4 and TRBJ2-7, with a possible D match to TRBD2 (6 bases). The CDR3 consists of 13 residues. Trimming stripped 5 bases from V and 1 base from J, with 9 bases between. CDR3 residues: CASSRGKSYEQYV. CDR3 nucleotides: TGTGCCAGCAGTCGCGGGAAGTCCTACGAGCAGTACGTC.

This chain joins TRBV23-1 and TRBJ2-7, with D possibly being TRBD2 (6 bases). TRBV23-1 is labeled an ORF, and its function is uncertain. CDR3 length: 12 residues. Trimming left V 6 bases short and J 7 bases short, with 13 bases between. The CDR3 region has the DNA TGCGCCAGCAGGGGGCGGGGCGGAGAGCAGTACGTC. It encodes CASRGRGGEQYV.

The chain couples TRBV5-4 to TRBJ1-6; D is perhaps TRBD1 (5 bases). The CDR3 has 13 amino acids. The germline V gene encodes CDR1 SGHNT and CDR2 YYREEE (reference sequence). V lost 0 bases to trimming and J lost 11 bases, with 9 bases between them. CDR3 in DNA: TGTGCCAGCAGCTTGGAAAAGGGGACACCCCTCCACTTT. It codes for CASSLEKGTPLHF.

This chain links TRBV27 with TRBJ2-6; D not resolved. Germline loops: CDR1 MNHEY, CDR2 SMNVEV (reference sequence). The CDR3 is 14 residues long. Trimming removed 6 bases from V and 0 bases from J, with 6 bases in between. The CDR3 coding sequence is TGTGCCAGCAGCCGGTACTCTGGGGCCAACGTCCTGACTTTC. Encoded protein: CASSRYSGANVLTF.

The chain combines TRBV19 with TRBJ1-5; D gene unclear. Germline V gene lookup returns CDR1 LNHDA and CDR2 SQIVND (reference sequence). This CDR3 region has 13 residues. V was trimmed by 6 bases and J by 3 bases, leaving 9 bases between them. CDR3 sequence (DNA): TGTGCCAGTAGCACCGGGCACAATCAGCCCCAGCATTTT. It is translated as CASSTGHNQPQHF.

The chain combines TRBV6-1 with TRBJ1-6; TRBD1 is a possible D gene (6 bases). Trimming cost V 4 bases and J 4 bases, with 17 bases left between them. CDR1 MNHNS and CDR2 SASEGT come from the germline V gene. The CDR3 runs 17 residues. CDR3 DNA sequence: TGTGCCAGCAGTGCAACCCGACAGGTCTATTATAATTCACCCCTCCACTTT. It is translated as CASSATRQVYYNSPLHF.

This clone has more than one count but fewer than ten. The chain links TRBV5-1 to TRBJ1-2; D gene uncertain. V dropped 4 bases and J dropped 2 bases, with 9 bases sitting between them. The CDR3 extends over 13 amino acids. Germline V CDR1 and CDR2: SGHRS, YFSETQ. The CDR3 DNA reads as TGCGCCAGCAGCCCGGATGTGAACTATGGCTACACCTTC. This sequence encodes CASSPDVNYGYTF.

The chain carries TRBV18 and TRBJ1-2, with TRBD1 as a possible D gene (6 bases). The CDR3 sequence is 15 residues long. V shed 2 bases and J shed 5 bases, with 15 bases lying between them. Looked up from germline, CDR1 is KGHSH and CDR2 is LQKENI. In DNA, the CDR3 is TGTGCCAGCTCACCAGGGGCAGGGGAAAGTTATGGCTACACCTTC. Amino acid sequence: CASSPGAGESYGYTF.

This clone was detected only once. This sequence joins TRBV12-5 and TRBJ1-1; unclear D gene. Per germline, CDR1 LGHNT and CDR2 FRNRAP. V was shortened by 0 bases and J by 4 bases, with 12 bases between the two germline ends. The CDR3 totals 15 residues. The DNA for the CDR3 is TGTGCTAGTGGTTTGGTAGTAGGTAGGGCCACTGAAGCTTTCTTT. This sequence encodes CASGLVVGRATEAFF.

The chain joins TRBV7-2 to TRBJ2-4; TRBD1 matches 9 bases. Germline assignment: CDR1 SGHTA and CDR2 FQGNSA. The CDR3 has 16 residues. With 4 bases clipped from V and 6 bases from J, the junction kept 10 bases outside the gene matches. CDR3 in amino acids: CASSSDRGRVGNIQYF. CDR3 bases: TGTGCCAGCAGCTCGGACAGGGGAAGGGTGGGAAACATTCAGTACTTC. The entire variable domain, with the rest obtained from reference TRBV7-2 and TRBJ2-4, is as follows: GAGVSQSPSNKVTEKGKDVELRCDPISGHTALYWYRQSLGQGLEFLIYFQGNSAPDKSGLPSDRFSAERTGGSVSTLTIQRTQQEDSAVYLCASSSDRGRVGNIQYFGAGTRLSVL.

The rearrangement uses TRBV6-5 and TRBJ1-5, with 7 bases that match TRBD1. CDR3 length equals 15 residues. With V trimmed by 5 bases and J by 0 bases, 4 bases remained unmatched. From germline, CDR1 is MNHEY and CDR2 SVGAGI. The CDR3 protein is CASSRHRGSNQPQHF. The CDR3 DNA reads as TGTGCCAGCAGTAGACACAGGGGTAGCAATCAGCCCCAGCATTTT.

CDR3 nucleotide sequence: TGTGCCAGCAGCACACCCCGGGACAAGGGACGGGGCCAAGAGACCCAGTACTTC. Encoded protein: CASSTPRDKGRGQETQYF. The rearrangement links TRBV6-2 or TRBV6-3 to TRBJ2-5, with D possibly being TRBD1 (6 bases). The CDR3 length is 18 residues. Between the trimmed V and J ends, which lost 6 bases and 1 base, there was a span of 24 bases. The germline CDR1 and CDR2 sequences are MNHEY and SVGEGT.

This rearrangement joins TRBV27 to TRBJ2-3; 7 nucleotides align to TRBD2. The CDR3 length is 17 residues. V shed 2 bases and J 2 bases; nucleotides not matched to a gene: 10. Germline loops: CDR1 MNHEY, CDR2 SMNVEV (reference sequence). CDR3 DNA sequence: TGTGCCAGCAGTTTAATAGGGCGGGGGTTGAACACAGATACGCAGTATTTT. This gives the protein CASSLIGRGLNTDTQYF.

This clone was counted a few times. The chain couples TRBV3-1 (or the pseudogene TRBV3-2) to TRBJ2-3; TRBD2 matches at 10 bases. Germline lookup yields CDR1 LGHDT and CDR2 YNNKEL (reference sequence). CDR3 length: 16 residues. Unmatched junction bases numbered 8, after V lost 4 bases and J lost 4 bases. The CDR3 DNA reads TGTGCCAGCAGCCTAAGAAAGCGGGGGGGCCCAGATACGCAGTATTTT. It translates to CASSLRKRGGPDTQYF.

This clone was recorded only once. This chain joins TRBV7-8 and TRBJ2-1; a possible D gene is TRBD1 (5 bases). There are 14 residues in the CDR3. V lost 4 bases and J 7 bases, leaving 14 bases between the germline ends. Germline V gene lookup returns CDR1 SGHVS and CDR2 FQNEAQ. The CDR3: CASSSSRTINEQFF. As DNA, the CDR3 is TGTGCCAGCAGCTCATCCCGGACAATAAATGAGCAGTTCTTC.

The CDR3 coding sequence is TGTGCCAGTACCCAGACAGGGGGCAACTATGGCTACACCTTC. Translated: CASTQTGGNYGYTF. This chain connects TRBV19 to TRBJ1-2, with TRBD1 matching 10 bases. Germline V gene sequence: CDR1 LNHDA, CDR2 SQIVND (reference sequence). CDR3 length: 14 residues. The V and J ends lost 7 bases and 2 bases, in that order; junction bases with no gene match: 4.